A selection of T cell receptor beta chains follows, all from one sample in a study of graft-versus-host responses after intestinal transplantation. Repertoires were generated with immunoSEQ multiplex PCR, while TCRdb's copy carries only in-frame clones and drops some. This table has some 46,000 clones, 85% to 95% appearing once. The input for sequencing was PBMCs, taken 750 to 850 days after a first intestinal transplant, on the day of a second. All receptors come from a human patient who received an intestinal transplant, so some T cells may come from the graft donor. Both conserved end residues are part of each CDR3. D genes are given only for firm matches. Part of the rows lack a size; the others show once, few, many or a class for expanded clones.

j_call v_call d_call clone_size cdr3_aa cdr3_nt
TRBJ2-2 TRBV6-5 NA NA CASSYSRGGGGELFF TGTGCCAGCAGTTACTCGAGAGGGGGAGGCGGGGAGCTGTTTTTT
TRBJ1-1 TRBV29-1 TRBD1 NA CSVAETGGRLFRF TGCAGCGTTGCAGAAACAGGGGGCCGACTTTTTCGCTTT
TRBJ1-2 TRBV29-1 TRBD1 NA CSVVGQGELGYTF TGCAGCGTGGTGGGACAGGGGGAGTTGGGCTACACCTTC
TRBJ1-4 TRBV28 NA NA CASSLYQGTTNEKLFF TGTGCCAGCAGTTTATATCAGGGGACAACTAATGAAAAACTGTTTTTT
TRBJ2-2 TRBV27 NA NA CASSFSRISTGELFF TGTGCCAGCAGTTTTTCAAGGATCAGCACCGGGGAGCTGTTTTTT
TRBJ2-7 TRBV2 TRBD2 NA CASSAREAYEQYF TGTGCCAGCAGTGCACGGGAGGCCTACGAGCAGTACTTC
TRBJ2-1 TRBV5-1 NA NA CASSLIPGDEQFF TGCGCCAGCAGCTTAATCCCGGGAGATGAGCAGTTCTTC
TRBJ2-7 TRBV7-2 NA few CASSLASSYEQYF TGTGCCAGCAGCTTAGCTAGTTCCTACGAGCAGTACTTC
TRBJ1-2 TRBV10-3 NA NA CAIGDNYGYTF TGTGCCATCGGAGATAACTATGGCTACACCTTC
TRBJ2-7 TRBV27 TRBD2 NA CASSRGLAGGLVAYEQYF TGTGCCAGCAGTAGAGGACTAGCGGGAGGCCTTGTGGCCTACGAGCAGTACTTC
TRBJ2-7 TRBV6-5 TRBD1 NA CAIRDRVTYEQYF TGTGCCATCCGGGACAGGGTGACCTACGAGCAGTACTTC
TRBJ2-5 TRBV6-5 NA NA CASSGTGRRQETQYF TGTGCCAGCAGTGGGACTGGACGGAGGCAAGAGACCCAGTACTTC
TRBJ1-2 TRBV7-2 NA NA CASSLEGDGGYGYTF TGTGCCAGCAGCTTAGAGGGTGACGGGGGCTATGGCTACACCTTC
TRBJ2-5 TRBV27 TRBD1 NA CASSLTPTGDGTQYF TGTGCCAGCAGTTTAACCCCGACAGGGGACGGGACCCAGTACTTC
TRBJ2-5 TRBV6-1 NA NA CASRRQPQETQYF TGTGCCAGCAGGAGACAGCCCCAAGAGACCCAGTACTTC
TRBJ2-7 TRBV14 NA few CASSQGLSSYEQYF TGTGCCAGCAGCCAGGGCCTAAGCTCCTACGAGCAGTACTTC
TRBJ2-7 TRBV2 NA NA CASENRVEQYF TGTGCCAGCGAAAATAGGGTTGAGCAGTACTTC
TRBJ2-7 TRBV5-4 NA NA CASSRGGAYEQYF TGTGCCAGCAGCCGGGGTGGTGCCTACGAGCAGTACTTC
TRBJ2-5 TRBV6-6 TRBD1 NA CASSYGGQNGETQYF TGTGCCAGCAGTTACGGGGGACAGAATGGAGAGACCCAGTACTTC
TRBJ1-5 TRBV28 NA NA CASSLRQNNQPQHF TGTGCCAGCAGTTTAAGGCAGAATAATCAGCCCCAGCATTTT
TRBJ1-1 TRBV5-1 NA NA CASKGSRAFF TGCGCCAGCAAGGGGAGCAGAGCTTTCTTT
TRBJ1-2 TRBV2 NA NA CASTMGGAGGYTF TGTGCCAGCACCATGGGGGGAGCAGGTGGCTACACCTTC
TRBJ2-1 TRBV19 NA NA CASSKTGISYNEQFF TGTGCCAGTAGCAAAACAGGGATATCATACAATGAGCAGTTCTTC
TRBJ2-7 TRBV19 NA NA CASSIYFGGTLSYEQYF TGTGCCAGTAGTATTTACTTCGGCGGAACACTAAGTTACGAGCAGTACTTC
TRBJ2-1 TRBV9 TRBD2 NA CASSVDGRASNEQFF TGTGCCAGCAGCGTAGACGGGAGGGCCAGCAATGAGCAGTTCTTC
TRBJ2-1 TRBV7-6 NA NA CASSLEGGIMGNEQFF TGTGCCAGCAGCTTAGAGGGCGGGATAATGGGAAATGAGCAGTTCTTC
TRBJ2-7 TRBV6-9 TRBD2 NA CASSYSGTSRYEQYF TGTGCCAGCAGTTACTCCGGGACTAGCCGCTACGAGCAGTACTTC
TRBJ2-1 TRBV9 TRBD2 NA CASSPSAGGVLDNEQFF TGTGCCAGCAGCCCCTCAGCGGGGGGGGTACTGGATAATGAGCAGTTCTTC